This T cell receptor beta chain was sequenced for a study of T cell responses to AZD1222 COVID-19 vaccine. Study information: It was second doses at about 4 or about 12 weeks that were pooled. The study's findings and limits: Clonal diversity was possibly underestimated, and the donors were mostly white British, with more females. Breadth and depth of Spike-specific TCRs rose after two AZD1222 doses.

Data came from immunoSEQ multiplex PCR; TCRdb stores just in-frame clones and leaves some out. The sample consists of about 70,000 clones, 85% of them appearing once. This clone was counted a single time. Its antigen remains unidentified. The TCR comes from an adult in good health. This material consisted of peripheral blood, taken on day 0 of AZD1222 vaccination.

The CDR3 coding sequence is TGTGCCATCAGTGACAGCAACACTGAAGCTTTCTTT. It yields the protein CAISDSNTEAFF. J is TRBJ1-1 and V is TRBV10-3; no firm D call. Trimming took off 3 bases at V and 2 bases at J, with 4 bases between the two ends. From germline, CDR1 is ENHRY and CDR2 SYGVKD. The CDR3 loop spans 12 amino acids.